The clone carrying this T cell receptor beta chain was seen many times. This entry comes from a study of blood T cell repertoires in COVID-19. Study overall: There were acute and convalescent COVID-19 samples, and they came from the United States, Italy and Spain.

In the source study's methods: Counts of nucleated cells, estimated from reference gene primer amplification, were obtained. The assay was immunoSEQ multiplex PCR, and TCRdb's table has in-frame clones only and misses some. That table furnishes V, J and clone size, whereas the DNA furnished D and trimming. Of around 89,000 clones in the sample, 60% to 80% were seen once. The CDR3 is 16 amino acids. Germline V gene data show CDR1 as LNHNV and CDR2 as YYDKDF (reference sequence). Trimming cost V 3 bases and J 4 bases; bases outside gene matches: 8. Sequencing was done on a sample of peripheral blood. This chain joins TRBV15 and TRBJ1-5; 8 nucleotides match TRBD1. This clonotype originated in an elderly woman with acute or convalescent COVID-19. CDR3 nucleotide sequence: TGTGCCACCAGCAGCCGACAGGGGATTGGAAATCAGCCCCAGCATTTT. Translated, it gives CATSSRQGIGNQPQHF.